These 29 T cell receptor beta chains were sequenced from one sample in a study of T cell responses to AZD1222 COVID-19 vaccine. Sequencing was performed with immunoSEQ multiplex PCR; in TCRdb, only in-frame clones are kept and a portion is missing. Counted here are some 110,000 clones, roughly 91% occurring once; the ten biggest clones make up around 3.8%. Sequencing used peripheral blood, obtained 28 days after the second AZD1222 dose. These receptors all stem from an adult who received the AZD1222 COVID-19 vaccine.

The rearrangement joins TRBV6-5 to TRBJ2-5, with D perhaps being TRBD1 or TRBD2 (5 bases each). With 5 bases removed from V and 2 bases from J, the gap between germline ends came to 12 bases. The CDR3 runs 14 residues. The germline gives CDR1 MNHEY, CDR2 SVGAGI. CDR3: CASSPGTLQETQYF. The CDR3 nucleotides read TGTGCCAGCAGTCCCGGGACCCTACAAGAGACCCAGTACTTC.

CDR3: CASSYSQGREKLFF. For the CDR3, the DNA is TGTGCCAGCAGCTACAGCCAGGGAAGGGAAAAACTGTTTTTT. The gene calls are TRBV7-2 and TRBJ1-4; D may be TRBD1 (5 bases). V shed 4 bases and J shed 8 bases, with 14 bases lying between them. The CDR3 spans 14 residues. Germline V gene sequence: CDR1 SGHTA, CDR2 FQGNSA.

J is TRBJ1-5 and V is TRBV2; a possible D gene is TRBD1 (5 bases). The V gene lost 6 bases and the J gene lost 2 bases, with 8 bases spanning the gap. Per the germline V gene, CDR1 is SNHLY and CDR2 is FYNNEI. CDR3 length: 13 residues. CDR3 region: CASRDSGNQPQHF. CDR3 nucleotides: TGTGCCAGCAGAGACAGTGGCAATCAGCCCCAGCATTTT.

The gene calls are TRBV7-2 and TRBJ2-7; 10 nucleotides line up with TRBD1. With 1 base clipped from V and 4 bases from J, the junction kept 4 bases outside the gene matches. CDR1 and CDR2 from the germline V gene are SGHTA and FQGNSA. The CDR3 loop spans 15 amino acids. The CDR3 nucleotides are TGTGCCAGCAGCTTAGTTGGGACAGGGGAATACGAGCAGTACTTC. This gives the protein CASSLVGTGEYEQYF.

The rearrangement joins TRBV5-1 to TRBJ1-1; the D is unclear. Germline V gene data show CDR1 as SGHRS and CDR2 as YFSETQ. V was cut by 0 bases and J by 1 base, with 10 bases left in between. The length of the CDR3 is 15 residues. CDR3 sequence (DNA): TGCGCCAGCAGCTTGGGTGGAGGAGGGAACACTGAAGCTTTCTTT. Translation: CASSLGGGGNTEAFF.

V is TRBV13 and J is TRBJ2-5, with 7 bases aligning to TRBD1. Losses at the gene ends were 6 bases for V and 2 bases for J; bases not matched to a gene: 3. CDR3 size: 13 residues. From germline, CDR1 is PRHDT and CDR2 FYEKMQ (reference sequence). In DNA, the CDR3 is TGTGCCAGCAGTCCAGGGGGACAAGAGACCCAGTACTTC. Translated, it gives CASSPGGQETQYF.

The CDR3 sequence is CASSRLETGPYNSPLHF. The CDR3 bases are TGTGCCAGTAGTCGATTGGAAACGGGACCTTATAATTCACCCCTCCACTTT. The rearrangement joins TRBV19 to TRBJ1-6, with D maybe TRBD1 (5 bases). CDR3 length: 17 amino acids. Trimming removed 5 bases from V and 4 bases from J, with 18 bases in between. The germline V gene has CDR1 LNHDA and CDR2 SQIVND (reference sequence).

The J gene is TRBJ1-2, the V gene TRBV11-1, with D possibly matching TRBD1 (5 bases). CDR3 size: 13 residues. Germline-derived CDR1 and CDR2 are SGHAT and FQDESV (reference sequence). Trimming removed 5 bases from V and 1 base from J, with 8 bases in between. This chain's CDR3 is CASSQGDNYGYTF. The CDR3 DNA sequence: TGTGCCAGCAGCCAAGGGGATAACTATGGCTACACCTTC. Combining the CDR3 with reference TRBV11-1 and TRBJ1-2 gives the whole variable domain EAEVAQSPRYKITEKSQAVAFWCDPISGHATLYWYRQILGQGPELLVQFQDESVVDDSQLPKDRFSAERLKGVDSTLKIQPAELGDSAMYLCASSQGDNYGYTFGSGTRLTVV.

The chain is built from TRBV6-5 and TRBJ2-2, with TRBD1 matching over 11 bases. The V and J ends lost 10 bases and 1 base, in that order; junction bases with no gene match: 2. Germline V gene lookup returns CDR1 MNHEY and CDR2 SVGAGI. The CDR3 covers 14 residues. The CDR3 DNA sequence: TGTGCCATCGGGACAGGGGGGAACACCGGGGAGCTGTTTTTT. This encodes CAIGTGGNTGELFF.

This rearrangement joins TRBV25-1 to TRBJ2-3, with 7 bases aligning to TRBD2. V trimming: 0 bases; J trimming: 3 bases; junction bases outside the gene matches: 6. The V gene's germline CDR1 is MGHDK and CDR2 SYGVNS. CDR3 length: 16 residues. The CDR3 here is CASSEYKAGPTDTQYF. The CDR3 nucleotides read TGTGCCAGCAGTGAATACAAAGCGGGGCCTACAGATACGCAGTATTTT.

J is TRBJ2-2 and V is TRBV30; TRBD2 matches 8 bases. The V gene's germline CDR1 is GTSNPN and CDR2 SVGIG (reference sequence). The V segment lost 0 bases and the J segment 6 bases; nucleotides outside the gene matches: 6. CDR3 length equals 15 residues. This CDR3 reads CAWSVDGGAAGELFF. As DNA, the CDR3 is TGTGCCTGGAGTGTGGACGGGGGGGCCGCCGGGGAGCTGTTTTTT.

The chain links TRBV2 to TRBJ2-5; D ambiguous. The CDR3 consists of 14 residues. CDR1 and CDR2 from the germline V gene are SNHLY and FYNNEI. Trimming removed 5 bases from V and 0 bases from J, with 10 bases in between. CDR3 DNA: TGTGCCAGCAGTAGAAGGGCCAACCAAGAGACCCAGTACTTC. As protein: CASSRRANQETQYF.

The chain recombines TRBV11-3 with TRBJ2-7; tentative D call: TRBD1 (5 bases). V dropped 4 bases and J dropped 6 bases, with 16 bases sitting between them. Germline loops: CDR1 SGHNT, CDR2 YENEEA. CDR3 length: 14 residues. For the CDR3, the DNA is TGTGCCAGCAGCTCAAGGGGTCCCCCGGGCGAGCAGTACTTC. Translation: CASSSRGPPGEQYF.

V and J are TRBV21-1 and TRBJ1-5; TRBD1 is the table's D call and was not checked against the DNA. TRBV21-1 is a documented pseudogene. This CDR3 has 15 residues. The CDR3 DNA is TGTGCCAGCAGCATAAAGGGACAAAACAATCAGCCCCAGCATTTT. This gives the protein CASSIKGQNNQPQHF.

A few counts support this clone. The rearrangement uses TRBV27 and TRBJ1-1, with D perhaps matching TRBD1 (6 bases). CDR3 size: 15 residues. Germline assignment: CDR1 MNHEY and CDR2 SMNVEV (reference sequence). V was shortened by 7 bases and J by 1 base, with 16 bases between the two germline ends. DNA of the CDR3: TGTGCCAGCACCTTGATGGGGGCAGGGAACACTGAAGCTTTCTTT. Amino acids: CASTLMGAGNTEAFF.

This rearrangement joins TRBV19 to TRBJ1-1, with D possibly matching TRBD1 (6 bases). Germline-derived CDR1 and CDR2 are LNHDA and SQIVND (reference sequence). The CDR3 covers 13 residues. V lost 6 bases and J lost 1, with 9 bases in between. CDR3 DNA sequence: TGTGCCAGTAGAATGACAGGGAACACTGAAGCTTTCTTT. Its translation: CASRMTGNTEAFF.

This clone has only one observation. CDR3 loop: CASSLPGEANTEAFF. The CDR3 DNA reads TGTGCCAGCAGTCTCCCGGGGGAGGCAAACACTGAAGCTTTCTTT. This chain uses TRBV6-5 with TRBJ1-1; D is perhaps TRBD1 (5 bases). The ends were cut back, 5 bases at V and 2 bases at J, with 15 bases in the middle. The CDR3 spans 15 residues. The germline V gene encodes CDR1 MNHEY and CDR2 SVGAGI.

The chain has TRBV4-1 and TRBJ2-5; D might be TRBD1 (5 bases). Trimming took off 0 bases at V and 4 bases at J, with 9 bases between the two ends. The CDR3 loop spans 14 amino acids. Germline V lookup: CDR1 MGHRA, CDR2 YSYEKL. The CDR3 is CASSQDVGPETQYF. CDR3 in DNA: TGCGCCAGCAGCCAAGATGTGGGGCCAGAGACCCAGTACTTC.

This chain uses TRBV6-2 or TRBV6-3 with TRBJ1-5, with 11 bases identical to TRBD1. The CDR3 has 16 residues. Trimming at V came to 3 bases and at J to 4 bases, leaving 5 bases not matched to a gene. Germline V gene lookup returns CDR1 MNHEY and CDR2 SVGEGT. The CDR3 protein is CASSYGQGAGNQPQHF. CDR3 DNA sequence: TGTGCCAGCAGTTATGGACAGGGGGCTGGAAATCAGCCCCAGCATTTT.

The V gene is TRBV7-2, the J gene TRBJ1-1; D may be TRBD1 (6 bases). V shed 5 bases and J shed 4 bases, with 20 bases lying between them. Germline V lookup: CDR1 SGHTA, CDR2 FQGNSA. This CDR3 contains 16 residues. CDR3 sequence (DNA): TGTGCCAGCAGCCCCGGTGGGGGCAGGCGGGGCACTGAAGCTTTCTTT. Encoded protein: CASSPGGGRRGTEAFF.

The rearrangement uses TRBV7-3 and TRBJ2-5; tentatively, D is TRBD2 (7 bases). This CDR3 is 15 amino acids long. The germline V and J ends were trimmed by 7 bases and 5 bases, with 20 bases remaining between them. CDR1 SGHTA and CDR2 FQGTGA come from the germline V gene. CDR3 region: CASISMVGGPETQYF. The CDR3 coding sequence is TGTGCCAGCATCAGTATGGTCGGGGGGCCGGAGACCCAGTACTTC.

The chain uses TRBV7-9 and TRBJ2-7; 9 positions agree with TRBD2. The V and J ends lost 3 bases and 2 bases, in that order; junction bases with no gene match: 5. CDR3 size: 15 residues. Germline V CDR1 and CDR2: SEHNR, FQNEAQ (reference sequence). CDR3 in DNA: TGTGCCAGCAGCTTCGGCGCGGGAGGGCCCTACGAGCAGTACTTC. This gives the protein CASSFGAGGPYEQYF.

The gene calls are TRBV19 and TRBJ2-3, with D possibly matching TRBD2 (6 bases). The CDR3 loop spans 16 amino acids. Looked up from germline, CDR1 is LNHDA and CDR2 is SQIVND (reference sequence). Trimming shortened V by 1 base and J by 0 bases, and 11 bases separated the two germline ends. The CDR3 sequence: CASSIGPSVSTDTQYF. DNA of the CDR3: TGTGCCAGTAGTATAGGTCCTAGCGTAAGCACAGATACGCAGTATTTT.

The CDR3 reads CASSYTDRGNEQYF. The CDR3 DNA is TGTGCCAGCAGTTACACCGACAGGGGTAACGAGCAGTACTTC. The chain joins TRBV6-6 to TRBJ2-7; 8 bases are shared with TRBD1. Germline V gives CDR1 MNHNY, CDR2 SVGAGI (reference sequence). The CDR3 is 14 residues long. V shed 2 bases, J shed 5 bases, and the junction held 5 bases outside the gene matches.

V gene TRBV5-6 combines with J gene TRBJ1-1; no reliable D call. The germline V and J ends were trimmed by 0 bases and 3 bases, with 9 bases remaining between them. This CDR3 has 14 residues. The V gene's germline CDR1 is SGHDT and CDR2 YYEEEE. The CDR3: CASSLVGEYTEAFF. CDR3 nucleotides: TGTGCCAGCAGCTTGGTCGGGGAATACACTGAAGCTTTCTTT.

The CDR3 DNA sequence: TGTGCCAGCAGCGATAGCGGGAGGGCCAATGATGAGCAGTTCTTC. This gives the protein CASSDSGRANDEQFF. This chain connects TRBV7-6 to TRBJ2-1; 11 bases are shared with TRBD2. The germline CDR1 and CDR2 sequences are SGHVS and FNYEAQ. Trimming removed 5 bases from V and 8 bases from J; junction bases left unmatched: 8. CDR3 size: 15 residues.

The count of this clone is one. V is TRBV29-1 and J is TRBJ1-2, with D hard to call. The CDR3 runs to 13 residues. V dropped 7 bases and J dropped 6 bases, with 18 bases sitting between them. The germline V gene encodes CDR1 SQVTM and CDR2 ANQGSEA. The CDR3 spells CSAPASEGHGYTF. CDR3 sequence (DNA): TGCAGCGCCCCCGCCTCGGAGGGTCATGGCTACACCTTC.

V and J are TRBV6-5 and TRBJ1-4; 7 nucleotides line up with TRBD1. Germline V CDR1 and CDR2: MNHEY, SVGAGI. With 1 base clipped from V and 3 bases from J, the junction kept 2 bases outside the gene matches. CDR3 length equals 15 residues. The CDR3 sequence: CASSYYRGSNEKLFF. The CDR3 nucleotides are TGTGCCAGCAGTTACTACAGGGGATCTAATGAAAAACTGTTTTTT.

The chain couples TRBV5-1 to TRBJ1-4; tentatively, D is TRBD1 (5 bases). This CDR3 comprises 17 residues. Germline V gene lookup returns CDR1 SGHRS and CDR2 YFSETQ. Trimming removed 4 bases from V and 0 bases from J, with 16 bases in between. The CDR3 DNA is TGCGCCAGCAGCCCTAGCACAGGAATGACAACTAATGAAAAACTGTTTTTT. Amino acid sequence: CASSPSTGMTTNEKLFF. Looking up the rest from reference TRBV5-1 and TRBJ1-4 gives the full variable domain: KAGVTQTPRYLIKTRGQQVTLSCSPISGHRSVSWYQQTPGQGLQFLFEYFSETQRNKGNFPGRFSGRQFSNSRSEMNVSTLELGDSALYLCASSPSTGMTTNEKLFFGSGTQLSVL.